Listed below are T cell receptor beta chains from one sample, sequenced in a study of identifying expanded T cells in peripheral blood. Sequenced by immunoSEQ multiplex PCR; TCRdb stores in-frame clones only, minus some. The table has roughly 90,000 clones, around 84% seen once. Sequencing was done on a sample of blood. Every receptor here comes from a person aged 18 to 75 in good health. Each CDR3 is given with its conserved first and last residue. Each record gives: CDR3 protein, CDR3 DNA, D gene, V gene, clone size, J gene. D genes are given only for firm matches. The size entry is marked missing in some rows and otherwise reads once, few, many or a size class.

CASSLEQGNTIYF,TGTGCCAGCAGCTTAGAACAGGGAAACACCATATATTTT,-,TRBV7-2,-,TRBJ1-3
CASRLLSQFQETQYF,TGTGCCAGCAGGTTACTCAGCCAATTCCAAGAGACCCAGTACTTC,-,TRBV5-6,-,TRBJ2-5
CASSYSGGVYGYTF,TGTGCCAGCAGTTACTCGGGGGGGGTCTATGGCTACACCTTC,-,TRBV6-5,few,TRBJ1-2
CASQTYQGNQPQHF,TGTGCCAGCCAAACCTATCAGGGGAATCAGCCCCAGCATTTT,-,TRBV19,-,TRBJ1-5
CASSGHPTGELFF,TGTGCCAGCAGTGGACATCCCACCGGGGAGCTGTTTTTT,-,TRBV25-1,-,TRBJ2-2
CASSNRGSFTEAFF,TGTGCCAGCAGTAACAGGGGGAGTTTCACTGAAGCTTTCTTT,TRBD1,TRBV6-1,-,TRBJ1-1
CASSRQGNEQYF,TGCGCCAGCAGCAGGCAGGGGAACGAGCAGTACTTC,-,TRBV5-1,-,TRBJ2-7
CASSLLESPSGYGYTF,TGTGCCAGCAGCTTATTGGAGAGTCCTTCGGGCTATGGCTACACCTTC,-,TRBV7-9,-,TRBJ1-2
CASSFFQTWQNTEAFF,TGTGCCAGCAGCTTCTTTCAAACCTGGCAGAACACTGAAGCTTTCTTT,-,TRBV11-2,-,TRBJ1-1
CASKPGTGVETEAFF,TGCGCCAGCAAACCTGGTACCGGGGTTGAAACTGAAGCTTTCTTT,-,TRBV5-1,-,TRBJ1-1
CASSFDRGHRNEQFF,TGTGCCAGCAGTTTTGACAGGGGGCATCGGAATGAGCAGTTCTTC,TRBD1,TRBV27,-,TRBJ2-1
CASSPIAGGSDTQYF,TGTGCCAGCAGCCCGATAGCGGGGGGATCAGATACGCAGTATTTT,TRBD2,TRBV9,-,TRBJ2-3
CASSLGGIPPSPLHF,TGTGCCAGCAGTCTGGGGGGGATACCCCCTTCACCCCTCCACTTT,-,TRBV7-2,-,TRBJ1-6
CASGPFNQPQHF,TGTGCCAGCGGCCCGTTCAATCAGCCCCAGCATTTT,-,TRBV2,-,TRBJ1-5
CAWGAQGPYGYTF,TGTGCCTGGGGGGCCCAGGGGCCCTATGGCTACACCTTC,-,TRBV30,-,TRBJ1-2
CASSWWGPGNTIYF,TGTGCCAGCAGCTGGTGGGGCCCCGGAAACACCATATATTTT,-,TRBV5-6,-,TRBJ1-3
CASSPRTGGLRFMNTEAFF,TGTGCCAGCAGTCCCCGGACAGGGGGCTTACGTTTTATGAACACTGAAGCTTTCTTT,TRBD1,TRBV27,-,TRBJ1-1
CSVENDRGGFYEQYF,TGCAGCGTTGAGAACGACAGGGGAGGCTTCTACGAGCAGTACTTC,TRBD1,TRBV29-1,-,TRBJ2-7
CASSGANVLTF,TGTGCCAGCTCTGGGGCCAACGTCCTGACTTTC,-,TRBV14,-,TRBJ2-6
CASSVAMGTEAFF,TGTGCCAGCAGTGTAGCGATGGGCACTGAAGCTTTCTTT,-,TRBV2,-,TRBJ1-1
CASSLHRVIDTIYF,TGTGCCAGCAGCCTACACAGGGTTATTGACACCATATATTTT,-,TRBV11-2,-,TRBJ1-3
CASSQKQGWENEQFF,TGTGCCAGCAGCCAAAAACAGGGGTGGGAGAATGAGCAGTTCTTC,TRBD1,TRBV27,-,TRBJ2-1
CASRRGFITEAFF,TGTGCCAGCCGGCGGGGGTTTATAACTGAAGCTTTCTTT,-,TRBV27,-,TRBJ1-1
CSVELGPLGYTF,TGCAGCGTTGAATTAGGGCCTCTGGGCTACACCTTC,-,TRBV29-1,-,TRBJ1-2
CASSSGDRGGEQFF,TGCGCCAGCAGCTCGGGGGACAGGGGAGGTGAGCAGTTCTTC,TRBD1,TRBV5-1,-,TRBJ2-1
CASSLVTGFPDTQYF,TGTGCCAGCAGCTTAGTAACAGGTTTTCCAGATACGCAGTATTTT,-,TRBV7-2,-,TRBJ2-3
CASVTANTGELFF,TGTGCCAGCGTGACAGCGAACACCGGGGAGCTGTTTTTT,-,TRBV7-9,-,TRBJ2-2
CVSSERIRDSYNEQFF,TGTGTCAGCAGTGAGCGAATCAGGGACTCCTACAATGAGCAGTTCTTC,-,TRBV25-1,-,TRBJ2-1
CASSQDRGPYGYTF,TGCGCCAGCAGCCAAGATCGGGGGCCCTATGGCTACACCTTC,-,TRBV4-3,once,TRBJ1-2
CASSTEAFNQPQHF,TGTGCCAGCAGTACCGAGGCCTTCAATCAGCCCCAGCATTTT,-,TRBV6-5,-,TRBJ1-5
CASSQDGGLGLLATDTQYF,TGCGCCAGCAGCCAAGATGGGGGGCTTGGGTTATTGGCCACAGATACGCAGTATTTT,-,TRBV4-3,-,TRBJ2-3
CASSGDSLYEQYF,TGTGCCAGCAGTGGGGACAGTCTGTACGAGCAGTACTTC,TRBD1,TRBV2,-,TRBJ2-7